This TCR beta chain was retrieved from a study of graft-versus-host responses after intestinal transplantation. Study context: Those transplanted obtained multivisceral, liver-intestinal, or isolated intestinal grafts. Anti-thymocyte globulin served as induction for all recipients, who then took tacrolimus and steroids for roughly 3 years. Overall study findings and caveats: Some patients had graft-donor T cell macrochimerism. In their allografts, the ratios of graft-versus-host to host-versus-graft T cell clones were high.

V gave up 3 bases and J gave up 8 bases, with 9 bases separating them. The CDR3 contains 12 residues. CDR1 and CDR2 (germline): SGHRS, YFSETQ. As for this clone: Its antigen is not identified.

Assay: immunoSEQ multiplex PCR; the TCRdb copy retains only in-frame clones and omits some. Found here are 40,000 or so clones, roughly four fifths of them singletons; the top ten hold 3.5%. This specimen was PBMCs, taken approximately 1,000 days after transplant. The source of this sequence is a human patient who received an intestinal transplant, so some T cells may come from the graft donor. The rearrangement joins TRBV5-1 to TRBJ2-1; D is unclear. The DNA for the CDR3 is TGCGCCAGCAGCTCTCGTGGCTATGAGCAGTTCTTC. Encoded protein: CASSSRGYEQFF.